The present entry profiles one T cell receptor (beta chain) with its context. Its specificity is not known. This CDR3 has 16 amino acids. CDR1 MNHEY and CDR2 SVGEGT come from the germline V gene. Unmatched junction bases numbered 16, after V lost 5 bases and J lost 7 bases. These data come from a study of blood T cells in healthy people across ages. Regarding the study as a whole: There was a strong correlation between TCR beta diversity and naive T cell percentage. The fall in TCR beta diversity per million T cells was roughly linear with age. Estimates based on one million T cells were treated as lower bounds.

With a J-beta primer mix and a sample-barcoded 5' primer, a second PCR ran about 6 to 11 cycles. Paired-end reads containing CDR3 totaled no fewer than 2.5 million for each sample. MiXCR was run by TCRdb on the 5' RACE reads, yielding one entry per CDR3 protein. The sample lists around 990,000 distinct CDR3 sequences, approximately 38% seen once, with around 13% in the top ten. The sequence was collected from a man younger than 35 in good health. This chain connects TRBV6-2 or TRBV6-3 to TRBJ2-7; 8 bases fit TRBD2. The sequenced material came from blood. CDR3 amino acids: CASSPQSGGFYNEQYF. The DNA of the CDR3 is TGTGCCAGCAGTCCCCAGAGCGGGGGTTTCTACAATGAGCAGTACTTC.